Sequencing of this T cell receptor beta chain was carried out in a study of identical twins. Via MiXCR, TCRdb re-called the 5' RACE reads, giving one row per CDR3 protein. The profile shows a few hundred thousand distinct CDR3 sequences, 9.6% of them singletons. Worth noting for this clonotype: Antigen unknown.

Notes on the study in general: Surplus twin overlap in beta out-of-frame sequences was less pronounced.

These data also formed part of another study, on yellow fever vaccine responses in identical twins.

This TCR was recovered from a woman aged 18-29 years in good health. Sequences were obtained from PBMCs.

CDR3 DNA: TGTGCCATCAGTGCGGGGGAGGTGGGGACCCAGTACTTC. This gives the protein CAISAGEVGTQYF. The chain is built from TRBV10-3 and TRBJ2-5, with D possibly TRBD2 on 6 matching bases. Germline lookup yields CDR1 ENHRY and CDR2 SYGVKD. Trimming removed 4 bases at V and 7 bases at J, with 13 bases between. The CDR3 contains 13 residues.